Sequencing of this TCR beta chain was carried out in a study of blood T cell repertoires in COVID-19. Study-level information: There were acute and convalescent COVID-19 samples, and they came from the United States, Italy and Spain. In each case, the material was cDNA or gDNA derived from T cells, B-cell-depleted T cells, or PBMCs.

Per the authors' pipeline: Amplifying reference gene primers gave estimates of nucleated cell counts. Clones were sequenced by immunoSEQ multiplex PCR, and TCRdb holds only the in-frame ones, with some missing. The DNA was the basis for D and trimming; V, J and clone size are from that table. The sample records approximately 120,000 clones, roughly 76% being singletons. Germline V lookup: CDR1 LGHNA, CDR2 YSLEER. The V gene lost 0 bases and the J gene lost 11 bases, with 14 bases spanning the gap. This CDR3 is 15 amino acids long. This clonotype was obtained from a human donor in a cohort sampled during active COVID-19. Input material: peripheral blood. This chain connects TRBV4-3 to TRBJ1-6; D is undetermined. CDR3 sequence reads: CASSQDREGWAPLHF. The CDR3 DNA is TGCGCCAGCAGCCAAGATCGCGAGGGTTGGGCACCCCTCCACTTT.